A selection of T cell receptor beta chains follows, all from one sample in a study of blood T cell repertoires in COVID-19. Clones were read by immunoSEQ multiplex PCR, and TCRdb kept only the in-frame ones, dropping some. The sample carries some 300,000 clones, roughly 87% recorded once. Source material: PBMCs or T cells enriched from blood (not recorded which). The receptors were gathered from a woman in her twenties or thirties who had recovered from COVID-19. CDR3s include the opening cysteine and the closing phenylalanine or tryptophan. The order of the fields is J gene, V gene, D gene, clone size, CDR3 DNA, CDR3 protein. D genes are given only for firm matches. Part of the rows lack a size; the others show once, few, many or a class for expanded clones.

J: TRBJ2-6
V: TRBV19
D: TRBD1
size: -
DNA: TGTGCCAGTACTATTGACAGGGGGCAGGCTGGGGCCAACGTCCTGACTTTC
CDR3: CASTIDRGQAGANVLTF

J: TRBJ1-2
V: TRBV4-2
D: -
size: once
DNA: TGTGCCAGCAGCCAAGACAGGTTCGATTACGGCTACACCTTC
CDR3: CASSQDRFDYGYTF

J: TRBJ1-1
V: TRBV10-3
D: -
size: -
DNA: TGTGCCATCAGATCAGGCTCCGAAGCTTTCTTT
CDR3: CAIRSGSEAFF

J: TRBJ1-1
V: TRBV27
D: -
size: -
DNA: TGTGCCAGCAGTTTTGGCACGAACACTGAAGCTTTCTTT
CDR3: CASSFGTNTEAFF

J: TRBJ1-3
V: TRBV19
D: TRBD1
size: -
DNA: TGTGCCAGTAGGCGAGACAGGGGCTCTGGAAACACCATATATTTT
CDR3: CASRRDRGSGNTIYF

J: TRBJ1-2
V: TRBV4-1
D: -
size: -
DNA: TGCGCCAGCAGCCACCGACGGGGGAGCTATGGCTACACCTTC
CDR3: CASSHRRGSYGYTF

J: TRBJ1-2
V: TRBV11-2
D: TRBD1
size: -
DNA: TGTGCCAGCAGCTTAGTGGGACAGCCTAACTATGGCTACACCTTC
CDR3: CASSLVGQPNYGYTF

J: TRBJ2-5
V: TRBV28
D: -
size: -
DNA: TGTGCCAGCAGCAGAGGGAACCAAGAGACCCAGTACTTC
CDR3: CASSRGNQETQYF

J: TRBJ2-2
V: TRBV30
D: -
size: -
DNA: TGTGCCTGGAGTGTACGGGGTTGGGGCACCGGGGAGCTGTTTTTT
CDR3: CAWSVRGWGTGELFF

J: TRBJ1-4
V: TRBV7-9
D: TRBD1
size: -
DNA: TGTGCCAGCAGCTCCACCGACAGGGTGCCGGAAAAACTGTTTTTT
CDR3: CASSSTDRVPEKLFF

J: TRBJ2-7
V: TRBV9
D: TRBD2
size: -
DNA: TGTGCCAGCAGCGTAGCGCTAGCGGGAGTGATAATTCCCGGCTACGAGCAGTACTTC
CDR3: CASSVALAGVIIPGYEQYF

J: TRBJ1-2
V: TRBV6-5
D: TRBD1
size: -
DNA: TGTGCCAGCAACGACAGGGGGAACTATGGCTACACCTTC
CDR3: CASNDRGNYGYTF

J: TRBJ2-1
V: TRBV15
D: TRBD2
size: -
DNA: TGTGCCACCAGTTGGGCTAGCGGGAGTTTCGATGAGCAGTTCTTC
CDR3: CATSWASGSFDEQFF

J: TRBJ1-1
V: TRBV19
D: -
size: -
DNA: TGTGCCAGTAGTATAGACGAGGAAACGAACACTGAAGCTTTCTTT
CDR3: CASSIDEETNTEAFF

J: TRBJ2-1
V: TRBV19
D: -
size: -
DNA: TGTGCCAGTAGACCAACCGGCTCCTACAATGAGCAGTTCTTC
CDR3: CASRPTGSYNEQFF

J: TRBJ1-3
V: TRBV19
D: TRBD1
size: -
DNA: TGTGCCAGTAGTACCCGAGGGGGCCTCTCTGGAAACACCATATATTTT
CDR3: CASSTRGGLSGNTIYF

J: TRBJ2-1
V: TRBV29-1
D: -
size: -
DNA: TGCAGCACAATGGGGGGCTCCTACAATGAGCAGTTCTTC
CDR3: CSTMGGSYNEQFF

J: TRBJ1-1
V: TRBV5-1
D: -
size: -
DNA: TGCGCCAGCAGCCGACACGGGGACACTGAAGCTTTCTTT
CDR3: CASSRHGDTEAFF

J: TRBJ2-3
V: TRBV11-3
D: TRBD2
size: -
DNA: TGTGCCAGCAGCTTAGGAACTAGCGGTCGCACAGATACGCAGTATTTT
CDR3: CASSLGTSGRTDTQYF

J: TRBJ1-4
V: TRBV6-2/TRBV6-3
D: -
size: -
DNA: TGTGCCAGCAGTTACACCTGGGGGGATGAAAAACTGTTTTTT
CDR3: CASSYTWGDEKLFF

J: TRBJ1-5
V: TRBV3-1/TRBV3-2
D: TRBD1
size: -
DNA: TGTGCCAGCAGATCCCCCCTCGGACCAGGGGACAGGGAAAGCAATCAGCCCCAGCATTTT
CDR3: CASRSPLGPGDRESNQPQHF

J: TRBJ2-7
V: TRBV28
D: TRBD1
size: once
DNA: TGTGCCAGCAGTTTAACCGGGGACAGGAACGAGCAGTACTTC
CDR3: CASSLTGDRNEQYF

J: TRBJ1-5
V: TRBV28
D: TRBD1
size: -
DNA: TGTGCCAGCACCGCCAGGGACAGGGGTTCGGGAAATCAGCCCCAGCATTTT
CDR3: CASTARDRGSGNQPQHF

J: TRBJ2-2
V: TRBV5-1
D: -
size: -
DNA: TGCGCCAGCAGGCCCCGGCAGGGCCAACTTAACACCGGGGAGCTGTTTTTT
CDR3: CASRPRQGQLNTGELFF